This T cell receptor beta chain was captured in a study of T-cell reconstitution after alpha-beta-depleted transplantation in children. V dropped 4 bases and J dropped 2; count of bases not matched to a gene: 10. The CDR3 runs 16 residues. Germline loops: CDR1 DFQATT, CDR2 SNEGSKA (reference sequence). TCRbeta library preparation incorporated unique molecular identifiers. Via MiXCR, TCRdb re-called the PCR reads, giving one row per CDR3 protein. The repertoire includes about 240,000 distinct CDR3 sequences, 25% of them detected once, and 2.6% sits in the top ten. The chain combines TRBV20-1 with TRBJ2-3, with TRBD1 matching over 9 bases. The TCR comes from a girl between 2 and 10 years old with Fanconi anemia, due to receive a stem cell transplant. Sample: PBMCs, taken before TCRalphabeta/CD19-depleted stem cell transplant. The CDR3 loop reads CSAIYLWTGDTDTQYF. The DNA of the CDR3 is TGCAGTGCTATTTACCTCTGGACAGGGGACACAGATACGCAGTATTTT.